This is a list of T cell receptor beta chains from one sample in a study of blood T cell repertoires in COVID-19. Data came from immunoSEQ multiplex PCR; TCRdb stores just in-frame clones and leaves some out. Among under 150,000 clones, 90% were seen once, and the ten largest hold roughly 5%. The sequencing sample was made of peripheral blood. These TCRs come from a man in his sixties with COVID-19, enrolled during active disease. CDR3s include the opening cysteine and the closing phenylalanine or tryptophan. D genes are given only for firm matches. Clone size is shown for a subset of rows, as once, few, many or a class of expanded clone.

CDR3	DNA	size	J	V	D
CASSLSSQGSMAEQYF	TGTGCCAGCAGCCTTTCCTCCCAGGGAAGTATGGCCGAGCAGTACTTC	-	TRBJ2-7	TRBV9	-
CAISESREGLGQPQHF	TGTGCCATCAGTGAGTCTAGGGAGGGCCTAGGCCAGCCCCAGCATTTT	-	TRBJ1-5	TRBV10-3	-
CASSYRAGRGAEAFF	TGTGCCAGCAGTTACCGGGCGGGAAGGGGAGCTGAAGCTTTCTTT	-	TRBJ1-1	TRBV6-5	-
CASSFNFEAFF	TGTGCCAGCAGCTTTAACTTTGAAGCTTTCTTT	-	TRBJ1-1	TRBV5-6	-
CASSWGQENTGELFF	TGTGCCAGCAGCTGGGGACAGGAGAACACCGGGGAGCTGTTTTTT	-	TRBJ2-2	TRBV7-6	TRBD1
CASSSGGSSYNEQFF	TGTGCCAGCAGTTCTGGCGGGAGCTCCTACAATGAGCAGTTCTTC	-	TRBJ2-1	TRBV6-2/TRBV6-3	TRBD2
CASSPGTAYGYTF	TGCGCCAGCAGCCCTGGGACAGCCTATGGCTACACCTTC	-	TRBJ1-2	TRBV4-3	TRBD1
CASSPRGRWRETQYF	TGTGCCAGCTCACCACGAGGCCGCTGGCGAGAGACCCAGTACTTC	-	TRBJ2-5	TRBV18	-
CASSLAGGDTQYF	TGTGCCAGCAGCTTAGCGGGAGGGGATACGCAGTATTTT	-	TRBJ2-3	TRBV7-6	TRBD2
CASIPSHFTNYGYTF	TGTGCCAGTATCCCCTCACATTTCACTAACTATGGCTACACCTTC	-	TRBJ1-2	TRBV19	-
CASSGRESAYEQYF	TGTGCCAGCAGTGGACGGGAATCTGCCTACGAGCAGTACTTC	-	TRBJ2-7	TRBV27	-
CASSSTGTGGYEQYF	TGTGCCAGCAGTTCCACCGGGACAGGAGGGTACGAGCAGTACTTC	-	TRBJ2-7	TRBV6-5	TRBD1
CASSLAPGGAFF	TGTGCCAGCAGTTTAGCGCCGGGGGGAGCTTTCTTT	-	TRBJ1-1	TRBV12-3/TRBV12-4	-
CASSYGQGGEQYF	TGCGCCAGCAGCTACGGACAGGGCGGGGAGCAGTACTTC	-	TRBJ2-7	TRBV5-1	TRBD1
CAWSRLLAGDTQYF	TGTGCCTGGAGTAGACTCCTAGCGGGAGATACGCAGTATTTT	once	TRBJ2-3	TRBV30	TRBD2
CASSDRVRNQPQHF	TGTGCCAGCAGTGACAGGGTACGTAATCAGCCCCAGCATTTT	once	TRBJ1-5	TRBV6-2/TRBV6-3	TRBD1
CASNRRTAEQYF	TGTGCCAGCAACCGACGGACAGCCGAGCAGTACTTC	-	TRBJ2-7	TRBV6-5	-
CASSMGQAAGQPQHF	TGTGCCAGTAGTATGGGACAGGCGGCGGGACAGCCCCAGCATTTT	once	TRBJ1-5	TRBV19	TRBD1
CASSYSLPTGNYGYTF	TGTGCCAGCAGTTACTCGCTTCCAACAGGGAACTATGGCTACACCTTC	few	TRBJ1-2	TRBV6-5	-
CAWSVGVSGNTIYF	TGTGCCTGGAGTGTCGGGGTGTCTGGAAACACCATATATTTT	-	TRBJ1-3	TRBV30	-